This passage covers 22 T cell receptor beta chains from one sample sequenced in a study of CD4 T cells in relation to SARS-CoV-2 and coronaviruses. Using immunoSEQ multiplex PCR, the repertoire was profiled, and TCRdb retains in-frame clones only, with some absent. This table has 20,000 to 30,000 clones, around 82% appearing once. Their recognized antigens are unknown. Unexposed donor CD4+ T cells date from about 2011-2019, before the COVID-19 pandemic. Isolation of CD4+ T cells took place after roughly nine days in culture. The specimen sequenced was CD4+ T cells from PBMCs, cultured in vitro. The receptors here all came from a human donor in good health.

This clone was picked up a small number of times. The chain uses TRBV15 and TRBJ2-2; D gene uncertain. The CDR3 totals 13 residues. Germline CDR1 reads LNHNV; CDR2 reads YYDKDF (reference sequence). V was cut by 0 bases and J by 4 bases, with 3 bases left in between. In DNA, the CDR3 is TGTGCCACCAGCAGAGATCCCACCGGGGAGCTGTTTTTT. It translates to CATSRDPTGELFF.

This clone was picked up a small number of times. The chain uses TRBV19 and TRBJ2-1; 10 nucleotides line up with TRBD2. This CDR3 is built from 15 residues. The V gene's germline CDR1 is LNHDA and CDR2 SQIVND (reference sequence). V lost 6 bases to trimming and J lost 4 bases; unmatched junction nucleotides: 6. The CDR3 loop reads CASSPGTSEYNEQFF. Here the CDR3 DNA reads TGTGCCAGTAGCCCCGGGACTAGCGAATACAATGAGCAGTTCTTC.

The V call is TRBV12-3 or TRBV12-4, the J call TRBJ2-1; no definite D call. This CDR3 contains 12 residues. Trimming cost V 3 bases and J 8 bases, with 8 bases left between them. The chain's CDR3 is CASSLELHEQFF. CDR3 DNA sequence: TGTGCCAGCAGTTTGGAGTTGCATGAGCAGTTCTTC.

The genes are TRBV25-1 and TRBJ1-3, with no clear D. CDR3 size: 15 residues. Trimming removed 2 bases at V and 0 bases at J, with 8 bases between. CDR1 and CDR2 (germline): MGHDK, SYGVNS. CDR3 in amino acids: CASSETTVSGNTIYF. The CDR3 DNA reads TGTGCCAGCAGTGAAACTACGGTCTCTGGAAACACCATATATTTT. The complete variable domain, with remaining parts taken from reference TRBV25-1 and TRBJ1-3, reads EADIYQTPRYLVIGTGKKITLECSQTMGHDKMYWYQQDPGMELHLIHYSYGVNSTEKGDLSSESTVSRIRTEHFPLTLESARPSHTSQYLCASSETTVSGNTIYFGEGSWLTVV.

This sequence joins TRBV30 and TRBJ2-1, with 7 positions matching TRBD2. The CDR3 sequence is 16 residues long. Germline V CDR1 and CDR2: GTSNPN, SVGIG (reference sequence). The V segment lost 0 bases and the J segment 9 bases; nucleotides outside the gene matches: 14. The CDR3 nucleotides are TGTGCCTGGAGTGTACAAGCGGGAAAGAGGTCTGCTGAGCAGTTCTTC. Translation: CAWSVQAGKRSAEQFF.

This sequence joins TRBV29-1 and TRBJ1-1; D ambiguous. This CDR3 contains 12 residues. Germline-derived CDR1 and CDR2 are SQVTM and ANQGSEA. Trimming left V 3 bases short and J 5 bases short, with 10 bases between. The CDR3 reads CSVEIRETEAFF. In nucleotides, the CDR3 is TGCAGCGTTGAGATCCGGGAAACTGAAGCTTTCTTT.

The chain uses TRBV18 and TRBJ2-7; D ambiguous. The germline gives CDR1 KGHSH, CDR2 LQKENI. The V end was cut by 4 bases, the J end by 4 bases, with 5 bases between. The CDR3 is 11 amino acids. The chain's CDR3 is CASSQQYEQYF. The DNA of the CDR3 is TGTGCCAGCTCACAGCAGTACGAGCAGTACTTC.

The chain recombines TRBV6-6 with TRBJ1-1; D gene uncertain. Trimming took 5 bases from V and 7 from J, leaving 20 bases between them. Germline values: CDR1 MNHNY, CDR2 SVGAGI (reference sequence). This CDR3 comprises 15 residues. This chain's CDR3 is CASSDTDGRKGEAFF. CDR3 nucleotides: TGTGCCAGCAGTGACACGGACGGTAGAAAAGGTGAAGCTTTCTTT.

This rearrangement joins TRBV18 to TRBJ2-2, with D uncertain. The CDR3 length is 14 residues. V was pared by 2 bases and J by 4 bases, with 8 bases between. The germline V gene has CDR1 KGHSH and CDR2 LQKENI. The CDR3 region is CASSPDEVTGELFF. CDR3 DNA sequence: TGTGCCAGCTCACCAGATGAGGTCACCGGGGAGCTGTTTTTT.

This chain uses TRBV19 with TRBJ2-7, with 11 nucleotides matching TRBD2. Germline V lookup: CDR1 LNHDA, CDR2 SQIVND (reference sequence). Trimming cost V 3 bases and J 0 bases; bases outside gene matches: 10. The CDR3 is 18 amino acids. The CDR3 region is CASSIGSGLAGRSYEQYF. For the CDR3, the DNA is TGTGCCAGTAGTATCGGGAGCGGACTAGCGGGCCGCTCCTACGAGCAGTACTTC. Using reference TRBV19 and TRBJ2-7 for the parts outside the CDR3, the full variable domain is DGGITQSPKYLFRKEGQNVTLSCEQNLNHDAMYWYRQDPGQGLRLIYYSQIVNDFQKGDIAEGYSVSREKKESFPLTVTSAQKNPTAFYLCASSIGSGLAGRSYEQYFGPGTRLTVT.

The J gene is TRBJ2-7, the V gene TRBV6-1; 7 bases map to TRBD1. This CDR3 comprises 16 residues. Germline V gene sequence: CDR1 MNHNS, CDR2 SASEGT. The ends lost 3 bases at V and 4 bases at J; junction bases unmatched: 12. CDR3 sequence: CASSELTGRGSYEQYF. Here the CDR3 DNA reads TGTGCCAGCAGTGAGTTAACCGGCAGGGGGTCGTACGAGCAGTACTTC.

The rearrangement joins TRBV18 to TRBJ2-1; possibly TRBD2 for D (5 bases). Trimming pared 6 bases from V and 4 bases from J, leaving 13 bases between. CDR3 size: 14 residues. Germline loops: CDR1 KGHSH, CDR2 LQKENI. The CDR3 loop reads CASSRSGGYNEQFF. In DNA, the CDR3 is TGTGCCAGCTCCCGATCGGGCGGGTACAATGAGCAGTTCTTC.

The V call is TRBV6-5, the J call TRBJ2-7, with D perhaps matching TRBD1 (6 bases). Trimming removed 5 bases from V and 3 bases from J, with 17 bases in between. The CDR3 totals 15 residues. Per germline, CDR1 MNHEY and CDR2 SVGAGI. CDR3 bases: TGTGCCAGCAGTCCATATACCGGGACACACTACGAGCAGTACTTC. This sequence encodes CASSPYTGTHYEQYF.

In this sample, this clone turned up once. The chain employs TRBV19 and TRBJ1-4; D perhaps matches TRBD1 (6 bases). The CDR3 totals 13 residues. Germline CDR1 LNHDA, CDR2 SQIVND (reference sequence). V dropped 9 bases and J dropped 11 bases, with 19 bases sitting between them. CDR3: CASTGQPGGKLFF. The CDR3 coding sequence is TGTGCCAGCACCGGACAGCCGGGGGGGAAACTGTTTTTT.

The V call is TRBV2, the J call TRBJ2-5; 8 positions match TRBD1. The CDR3 loop spans 13 amino acids. The junction had 1 base not matched to a gene; V was cut back by 6 bases and J by 1 base. Germline V gives CDR1 SNHLY, CDR2 FYNNEI. This CDR3 reads CASSRGLQETQYF. CDR3 nucleotide sequence: TGTGCCAGCAGCAGGGGGCTCCAAGAGACCCAGTACTTC.

This clone occurred a few times. V and J are TRBV30 and TRBJ1-2; D is undetermined. Trimming removed 5 bases at V and 2 bases at J, with 9 bases between. This CDR3 has 12 amino acids. The germline CDR1 and CDR2 sequences are GTSNPN and SVGIG (reference sequence). DNA of the CDR3: TGTGCCTGGGCCAGCAAGAACTATGGCTACACCTTC. Translation gives CAWASKNYGYTF. Drawing the rest from reference TRBV30 and TRBJ1-2, the complete variable domain is SQTIHQWPATLVQPVGSPLSLECTVEGTSNPNLYWYRQAAGRGLQLLFYSVGIGQISSEVPQNLSASRPQDRQFILSSKKLLLSDSGFYLCAWASKNYGYTFGSGTRLTVV.

This clone was observed once. The chain recombines TRBV3-1 (or the pseudogene TRBV3-2) with TRBJ2-5; 15 bases are a match to TRBD2. J lost 5 bases, V lost 1 base, and 11 bases had no gene match. The length of the CDR3 is 19 residues. The V gene's germline CDR1 is LGHDT and CDR2 YNNKEL (reference sequence). CDR3 in amino acids: CASSQGGGLAGGATETQYF. CDR3 DNA: TGTGCCAGCAGCCAAGGGGGGGGACTAGCGGGAGGTGCGACGGAGACCCAGTACTTC.

This chain joins TRBV10-2 and TRBJ1-2; no clear D gene. Trimming left V 3 bases short and J 6 bases short, with 11 bases between. This CDR3 has 13 amino acids. The germline V gene has CDR1 WSHSY and CDR2 SAAADI. For the CDR3, the DNA is TGCGCCAGCAGTGATGGATGGGCGGATGGCTACACCTTC. Its protein product is CASSDGWADGYTF.

This clone came up once. The V call is TRBV7-8, the J call TRBJ2-6, with D unclear. The CDR3 contains 14 residues. V lost 1 base to trimming and J lost 3 bases, with 4 bases between them. The germline gives CDR1 SGHVS, CDR2 FQNEAQ. CDR3 nucleotide sequence: TGTGCCAGCAGCTTAGAGGTTGGGGCCAACGTCCTGACTTTC. This gives the protein CASSLEVGANVLTF.

The count of this clone is one. The V call is TRBV6-2 or TRBV6-3, the J call TRBJ2-3, with 11 bases identical to TRBD2. CDR1 is MNHEY, CDR2 SVGEGT, per germline. V shed 0 bases, J shed 0 bases, and the junction held 14 bases outside the gene matches. The CDR3 sequence is 21 residues long. The CDR3 nucleotides read TGTGCCAGCAGTTACTCGGGACTAGCGGAAAATATCCTTCTAAGCACAGATACGCAGTATTTT. Protein: CASSYSGLAENILLSTDTQYF.

This chain joins TRBV12-5 and TRBJ1-5; D remains unclear. CDR1 and CDR2 (germline): LGHNT, FRNRAP. This CDR3 region has 15 residues. The V gene lost 1 base and the J gene lost 0 bases, with 7 bases spanning the gap. The CDR3 DNA is TGTGCTAGTGGTTTGGAGGGAGTTAGCAATCAGCCCCAGCATTTT. This sequence encodes CASGLEGVSNQPQHF.

This clone was observed a handful of times. This chain connects TRBV6-5 to TRBJ2-1; D ambiguous. The CDR3 covers 12 residues. From germline, CDR1 is MNHEY and CDR2 SVGAGI. The ends were cut back, 6 bases at V and 3 bases at J, with 6 bases in the middle. Here the CDR3 reads CASSSDYNEQFF. In nucleotides, the CDR3 is TGTGCCAGCAGCTCTGACTACAATGAGCAGTTCTTC.